One and the same sample provided the 20 T cell receptor beta chains below, sequenced in a study of control samples from healthy donors and cancer patients. Sequencing used immunoSEQ multiplex PCR; TCRdb keeps in-frame clones, though not all of them. The table shows about 170,000 clones, with around 88% occurring only once. Sequencing used blood. The receptors originated from a woman aged 30 to 39 in good health.

This clone was found a few times. This rearrangement joins TRBV10-3 to TRBJ2-7; TRBD1 is a possible D gene (6 bases). Germline V gives CDR1 ENHRY, CDR2 SYGVKD. The germline V and J ends were trimmed by 6 bases and 5 bases, with 11 bases remaining between them. This CDR3 is 12 amino acids long. The CDR3 DNA reads as TGTGCCATCAGCGTCCAGGGGCACGAGCAGTACTTC. Encoded protein: CAISVQGHEQYF.

Here the CDR3 DNA reads TGTGCCAGCAGTGACCGAAGCGGGCCCGCAGATACGCAGTATTTT. Its translation: CASSDRSGPADTQYF. V usage is TRBV6-4 and J usage is TRBJ2-3, with D possibly matching TRBD2 (6 bases). The V gene lost 2 bases and the J gene lost 4 bases, with 13 bases spanning the gap. The germline CDR1 and CDR2 sequences are MRHNA and SNTAGT. The CDR3 is 15 residues long.

The gene calls are TRBV2 and TRBJ1-4; D call uncertain. Trimming removed 3 bases from V and 3 bases from J, with 17 bases in between. This CDR3 region has 17 residues. Germline V gene data show CDR1 as SNHLY and CDR2 as FYNNEI. The CDR3 DNA reads TGTGCCAGCAGTGATTGGCAATCGAGGAGAGCTAATGAAAAACTGTTTTTT. Translation: CASSDWQSRRANEKLFF. Variable domain in full (rest from reference TRBV2 and TRBJ1-4): EPEVTQTPSHQVTQMGQEVILRCVPISNHLYFYWYRQILGQKVEFLVSFYNNEISEKSEIFDDQFSVERPDGSNFTLKIRSTKLEDSAMYFCASSDWQSRRANEKLFFGSGTQLSVL.

DNA of the CDR3: TGTGCCAGCAGTGAAGCGCCGTCAGGGGCCCAGAACATTCAGTACTTC. It translates to CASSEAPSGAQNIQYF. This chain joins TRBV6-1 and TRBJ2-4; a possible D gene is TRBD1 (6 bases). V gave up 0 bases and J gave up 7 bases, with 16 bases separating them. The CDR3 covers 16 residues. Per germline, CDR1 MNHNS and CDR2 SASEGT.

This chain joins TRBV20-1 and TRBJ2-1; 8 bases align to TRBD2. V shed 6 bases and J 15 bases; nucleotides not matched to a gene: 10. The germline V gene encodes CDR1 DFQATT and CDR2 SNEGSKA (reference sequence). This CDR3 spans 11 amino acids. CDR3 residues: CSALGGGRRFF. In DNA, the CDR3 is TGCAGTGCCCTCGGGGGGGGGCGAAGGTTCTTC.

The genes are TRBV7-8 and TRBJ2-5; D is possibly TRBD2 (6 bases). The V end was cut by 1 base, the J end by 5 bases, with 11 bases between. This CDR3 region has 14 residues. Germline V gives CDR1 SGHVS, CDR2 FQNEAQ. The CDR3 coding sequence is TGTGCCAGCAGCTTAGTGCAGCGGGTGGAGACCCAGTACTTC. As protein: CASSLVQRVETQYF.

This clone was seen a single time. V usage is TRBV27 and J usage is TRBJ1-2; TRBD1 might be the D (6 bases). V lost 6 bases and J 9 bases, leaving 23 bases between the germline ends. The CDR3 runs to 15 residues. The germline gives CDR1 MNHEY, CDR2 SMNVEV (reference sequence). The CDR3 region is CASSPRQALGLSYTF. The CDR3 DNA follows: TGTGCCAGCAGCCCCAGACAGGCCCTGGGACTAAGCTACACCTTC.

The rearrangement joins TRBV5-6 to TRBJ1-5; D remains ambiguous. The V end lost 5 bases, the J end lost 9 bases, and 12 bases lay between the germline ends. CDR1 and CDR2 from the germline V gene are SGHDT and YYEEEE. CDR3 length: 12 residues. CDR3 coding DNA: TGTGCCAGCAGTCCCGGGGATGGGCCCCAGCATTTT. Protein product: CASSPGDGPQHF.

The chain recombines TRBV7-2 with TRBJ2-7; 7 positions agree with TRBD2. The CDR3 runs to 15 residues. Germline values: CDR1 SGHTA, CDR2 FQGNSA. The V gene end was trimmed by 3 bases and the J gene end by 0 bases; junction bases not matched to a gene: 5. In DNA form, the CDR3 reads TGTGCCAGCAGCTTCTCTAGCGGCAGCTCCTACGAGCAGTACTTC. Its translation: CASSFSSGSSYEQYF.

The chain is built from TRBV4-1 and TRBJ2-7; no reliable D call. Trimming stripped 0 bases from V and 2 bases from J, with 5 bases between. The CDR3 length is 13 residues. The germline CDR1 and CDR2 sequences are MGHRA and YSYEKL. The CDR3 region has the DNA TGCGCCAGCAGCCAAGACGTCCCCTACGAGCAGTACTTC. It codes for CASSQDVPYEQYF.

The chain combines TRBV3-1 (or the pseudogene TRBV3-2) with TRBJ2-1; maybe TRBD1 (5 bases). The CDR3 sequence is 15 residues long. V shed 1 base and J shed 9 bases, with 16 bases lying between them. Germline CDR1 and CDR2: LGHDT and YNNKEL (reference sequence). The chain's CDR3 is CASSQGGQGWAEQFF. CDR3 DNA sequence: TGTGCCAGCAGCCAAGGGGGCCAGGGATGGGCTGAGCAGTTCTTC.

The chain couples TRBV2 to TRBJ1-4; D not certain. This CDR3 region has 14 residues. Trimming left V 5 bases short and J 7 bases short, with 14 bases between. Germline V gene sequence: CDR1 SNHLY, CDR2 FYNNEI. The CDR3 region has the DNA TGTGCCAGCAGTCTTGAAATGGAGGGTGAAAAACTGTTTTTT. Translated, it gives CASSLEMEGEKLFF.

In this sample, this clone turned up once. V is TRBV9 and J is TRBJ2-1; 10 bases line up with TRBD1. CDR3 length equals 15 residues. Unmatched junction bases numbered 10, after V lost 4 bases and J lost 9 bases. CDR1 is SGDLS and CDR2 is YYNGEE in the germline V gene. The CDR3 region is CASSLLGTGDSEQFF. The CDR3 DNA follows: TGTGCCAGCAGCCTACTGGGGACAGGGGATTCTGAGCAGTTCTTC.

The V call is TRBV11-2, the J call TRBJ2-3; TRBD1 is a possible D gene (7 bases). The CDR3 totals 15 residues. V was shortened by 5 bases and J by 6 bases, with 18 bases between the two germline ends. From germline, CDR1 is SGHAT and CDR2 FQNNGV. The CDR3 loop is CASSPYQGGGDTQYF. In DNA form, the CDR3 reads TGTGCCAGCAGCCCATATCAGGGGGGCGGTGATACGCAGTATTTT.

This sequence joins TRBV9 and TRBJ2-1, with TRBD2 identical over 9 bases. V dropped 4 bases and J dropped 1; count of bases not matched to a gene: 9. This CDR3 has 17 residues. From germline, CDR1 is SGDLS and CDR2 YYNGEE. As DNA, the CDR3 is TGTGCCAGCAGCCTCCGACTAGCGGTGAAGTCCTACAATGAGCAGTTCTTC. As protein: CASSLRLAVKSYNEQFF.

The chain recombines TRBV19 with TRBJ1-5; possible D gene TRBD1, 5 bases. The V gene lost 5 bases and the J gene lost 16 bases, with 24 bases spanning the gap. Germline V gene lookup returns CDR1 LNHDA and CDR2 SQIVND (reference sequence). There are 14 residues in the CDR3. The CDR3 is CASSPMYRDQPSHF. The CDR3 nucleotides read TGTGCCAGTAGTCCGATGTACCGGGACCAACCAAGCCATTTT.

This clone is a singleton in its sample. The chain is built from TRBV20-1 and TRBJ2-7, with D maybe TRBD1 (6 bases). This CDR3 comprises 14 residues. The germline V gene encodes CDR1 DFQATT and CDR2 SNEGSKA (reference sequence). The germline V and J ends were trimmed by 3 bases and 2 bases, with 14 bases remaining between them. The CDR3 DNA follows: TGCAGTGCTAGTTGGGGGCAGGGTGCCTACGAGCAGTACTTC. This codes for CSASWGQGAYEQYF.

The chain uses TRBV7-9 and TRBJ2-2, with 7 bases identical to TRBD1. Germline loops: CDR1 SEHNR, CDR2 FQNEAQ (reference sequence). The ends lost 8 bases at V and 1 base at J; junction bases unmatched: 4. This CDR3 is 14 amino acids long. This chain's CDR3 is CASLGQENTGELFF. Written as DNA, the CDR3 is TGTGCCAGCTTAGGACAGGAGAACACCGGGGAGCTGTTTTTT.

The chain uses TRBV11-3 and TRBJ2-7; D might be TRBD1 or TRBD2, each matching 5 bases. V dropped 5 bases and J dropped 4 bases, with 12 bases sitting between them. This CDR3 is 13 amino acids long. Germline CDR1 is SGHNT and CDR2 is YENEEA. CDR3 loop: CASSLAWGYEQYF. In nucleotides, the CDR3 is TGTGCCAGCAGCCTGGCTTGGGGGTACGAGCAGTACTTC.

The chain recombines TRBV10-2 with TRBJ2-1, with 12 positions matching TRBD2. The trim removed 0 bases at V and 13 bases at J, leaving 7 bases unmatched. The CDR3 totals 15 residues. Germline V gives CDR1 WSHSY, CDR2 SAAADI. CDR3 nucleotides: TGCGCCAGCAGTGAGTCACTAGCGGGAGGTAGTATCCAGTTCTTC. It yields the protein CASSESLAGGSIQFF.